The rows below give T cell receptor beta chains drawn from one sample of a study of T cell repertoires in cytomegalovirus infection. MiXCR was run by TCRdb on the reads, yielding one entry per CDR3 protein. Of 310,000 or so distinct CDR3 sequences listed, 20% to 30% are singletons. What was sequenced was PBMCs. The receptor set was obtained from a human donor in good health (CMV status not recorded). Some clones in this sample may be carry-over from other donors' samples. CDR3s include the opening cysteine and the closing phenylalanine or tryptophan. A D gene is named only where the DNA matches it firmly. Size is stated for part of the rows, as once, few or many counts, or as a class when the clone is expanded.

clone_size j_call d_call v_call cdr3_nt cdr3_aa
- TRBJ2-2 - TRBV28 TGTGCCAGCAGTTTTTTCCAGGCCGGGGAGCTGTTTTTT CASSFFQAGELFF
- TRBJ2-1 TRBD2 TRBV20-1 TGCAGTGCTAGGAGGGCAAGCGGGAGGGTTCCTGAGCAGTTCTTC CSARRASGRVPEQFF
- TRBJ1-2 - TRBV6-2/TRBV6-3 TGTGCCAGCAGCTACTCGGGCTCACTCTCCTATGGCTACACCTTC CASSYSGSLSYGYTF
many TRBJ2-6 - TRBV7-2 TGTGCCAGCAGCTCCTACCGACACCTCTCTGGGGCCAACGTCCTGACTTTC CASSSYRHLSGANVLTF
few TRBJ1-2 - TRBV6-1 TGTGCCAGCAGCCGGACAGCGGACTATGGCTACACCTTC CASSRTADYGYTF
- TRBJ2-5 TRBD1 TRBV4-1 TGTGCCAGCAGCCTCTTACAGGGGGATCGTGAGACCCAGTACTTC CASSLLQGDRETQYF
- TRBJ1-6 TRBD1 TRBV25-1 TGTGCCAGCGGGGTTCGGGGACAGAGCTCCTATAATTCACCCCTCCACTTT CASGVRGQSSYNSPLHF
many TRBJ2-1 - TRBV7-2 TGTGCCAGCAGCTTAGACAGGGTCTATTTTGATGAGCAGTTCTTC CASSLDRVYFDEQFF
- TRBJ1-2 - TRBV20-1 TGCAGTGCCGACACGGTAGCTAACTATGGCTACACCTTC CSADTVANYGYTF
- TRBJ1-2 - TRBV29-1 TGCAGCGTAGAAGATAGGGAGGAGGGCGGCTACACCTTC CSVEDREEGGYTF
- TRBJ2-7 - TRBV4-3 TGCGCCAGCAGCCGAGAAACGAGCTCCTACGAGCAGTACTTC CASSRETSSYEQYF
once TRBJ1-1 TRBD1 TRBV7-2 TGTGCCAGCAGCTTAAATACAGGGGGCACTGAAGCTTTCTTT CASSLNTGGTEAFF
- TRBJ1-1 TRBD1 TRBV25-1 TGTGCCACCCGACCCCAAGGGGGCATCACTGAAGCTTTCTTT CATRPQGGITEAFF
few TRBJ2-1 TRBD2 TRBV20-1 TGCAGTGCTAGAGATCGGCTAGCGGGTTACAATGAGCAGTTCTTC CSARDRLAGYNEQFF
few TRBJ2-4 TRBD2 TRBV7-2 TGTGCCAGCAGCTTAAGTGGCAGCGGGAGGTTGCGCATTCAGTACTTC CASSLSGSGRLRIQYF
- TRBJ2-1 - TRBV5-1 TGCGCCAGCACCGAAGGACTGGTCAGGGATGAGCAGTTCTTC CASTEGLVRDEQFF
many TRBJ2-5 TRBD1 TRBV12-3/TRBV12-4 TGTGCCAGCAGATCCAGACAGGGGGTCGGTGAGACCCAGTACTTC CASRSRQGVGETQYF